Following are 3 T cell receptor beta chains from one sample sequenced in a study of OX40 agonist ivuxolimab in advanced cancers. Repertoires were generated with immunoSEQ multiplex PCR, while TCRdb's copy carries only in-frame clones and drops some. Of about 72,000 clones in the sample, over 70% were seen once. The sequencing used CD4+ or CD8+ T cells sorted from blood, collected in a trial of the OX40 agonist ivuxolimab. These receptors originate from an adult with an advanced solid tumor such as melanoma, head and neck, liver or kidney cancer.

This chain connects TRBV11-3 to TRBJ1-1, with 8 bases fitting TRBD1. V shed 5 bases, J shed 4 bases, and the junction held 18 bases outside the gene matches. Germline V CDR1 and CDR2: SGHNT, YENEEA. The CDR3 extends over 18 amino acids. The CDR3 protein is CASSPPGTGSPVPTEAFF. DNA for the CDR3: TGTGCCAGCAGCCCTCCCGGGACAGGTTCCCCAGTCCCCACTGAAGCTTTCTTT.

The rearrangement uses TRBV5-4 and TRBJ1-1, with 10 bases fitting TRBD1. V shed 5 bases and J 11 bases; nucleotides not matched to a gene: 6. The CDR3 covers 12 residues. The V gene's germline CDR1 is SGHNT and CDR2 YYREEE (reference sequence). The CDR3 reads CASSLDRGQAFF. CDR3 nucleotide sequence: TGTGCCAGCAGTCTAGACAGGGGGCAGGCTTTCTTT.

This clone was observed once. The rearrangement uses TRBV5-6 and TRBJ2-7, with TRBD1 as a possible D gene (6 bases). Germline CDR1 is SGHDT and CDR2 is YYEEEE. With 5 bases removed from V and 2 bases from J, the gap between germline ends came to 11 bases. The CDR3 runs to 13 residues. The CDR3 nucleotides are TGTGCCAGCAGGTGGGGGCACACCTACGAGCAGTACTTC. Translated, it gives CASRWGHTYEQYF.